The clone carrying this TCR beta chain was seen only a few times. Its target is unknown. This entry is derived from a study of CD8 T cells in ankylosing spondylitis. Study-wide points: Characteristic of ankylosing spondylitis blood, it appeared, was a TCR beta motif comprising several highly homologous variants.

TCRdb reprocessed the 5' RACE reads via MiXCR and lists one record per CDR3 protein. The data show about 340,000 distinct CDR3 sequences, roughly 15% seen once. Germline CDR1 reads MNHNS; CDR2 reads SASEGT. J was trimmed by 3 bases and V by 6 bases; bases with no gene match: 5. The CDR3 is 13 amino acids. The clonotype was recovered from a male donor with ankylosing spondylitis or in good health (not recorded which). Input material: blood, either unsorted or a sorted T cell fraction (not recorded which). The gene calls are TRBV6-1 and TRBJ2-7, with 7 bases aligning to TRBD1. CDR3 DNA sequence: TGTGCCAGCAGCTCGACAGGGATCTACGAGCAGTACTTC. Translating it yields CASSSTGIYEQYF.